Following are 27 T cell receptor beta chains from one sample sequenced in a study of blood T cell repertoires in COVID-19. Sequenced by immunoSEQ multiplex PCR; TCRdb stores in-frame clones only, minus some. The sample holds fewer than 200,000 clones, approximately 84% seen once. Specimen: peripheral blood. All receptors come from a woman aged 60 to 75 with COVID-19, enrolled during active disease.

This chain uses TRBV29-1 with TRBJ1-2; D might be TRBD1 (5 bases). There are 14 residues in the CDR3. The germline V and J ends were trimmed by 1 base and 0 bases, with 9 bases remaining between them. Germline loops: CDR1 SQVTM, CDR2 ANQGSEA. The CDR3 DNA reads as TGCAGCGTTGAAGGACAGCCCCCTAACTATGGCTACACCTTC. This codes for CSVEGQPPNYGYTF.

V is TRBV19 and J is TRBJ1-3; 9 bases line up with TRBD1. Trimming cost V 8 bases and J 0 bases; bases outside gene matches: 5. Germline CDR1 is LNHDA and CDR2 is SQIVND (reference sequence). The CDR3 spans 15 residues. The CDR3 spells CASRQGESSGNTIYF. CDR3 nucleotides: TGTGCCAGTCGACAGGGGGAGAGCTCTGGAAACACCATATATTTT. The full variable domain, in which reference TRBV19 and TRBJ1-3 provide the parts outside the CDR3, is DGGITQSPKYLFRKEGQNVTLSCEQNLNHDAMYWYRQDPGQGLRLIYYSQIVNDFQKGDIAEGYSVSREKKESFPLTVTSAQKNPTAFYLCASRQGESSGNTIYFGEGSWLTVV.

The rearrangement links TRBV11-2 to TRBJ2-1; D call uncertain. The CDR3 length is 16 residues. V lost 5 bases to trimming and J lost 0 bases, with 14 bases between them. Germline V gives CDR1 SGHAT, CDR2 FQNNGV. This chain's CDR3 is CASSPLWPNSYNEQFF. In DNA form, the CDR3 reads TGTGCCAGCAGCCCGCTGTGGCCCAACTCCTACAATGAGCAGTTCTTC.

The V gene is TRBV4-1, the J gene TRBJ2-7; 13 bases map to TRBD2. V gave up 1 base and J gave up 2 bases; unmatched junction bases: 5. The CDR3 spans 17 residues. Germline V gives CDR1 MGHRA, CDR2 YSYEKL. The CDR3 DNA reads TGCGCCAGCAGCCAAGGGACTAGCGGGAGAATTCCCTACGAGCAGTACTTC. Its translation is CASSQGTSGRIPYEQYF.

Written as DNA, the CDR3 is TGTGCCAGCAGCTCGGTGTTTGCGAACACCGGGGAGCTGTTTTTT. Translating gives CASSSVFANTGELFF. The V call is TRBV5-8, the J call TRBJ2-2; no clear D gene. Germline V gene lookup returns CDR1 SGHTS and CDR2 YDEGEE. The germline V and J ends were trimmed by 3 bases and 0 bases, with 9 bases remaining between them. CDR3 length: 15 residues. The variable domain in full, completed from reference TRBV5-8 and TRBJ2-2, reads EAGVTQSPTHLIKTRGQQATLRCSPISGHTSVYWYQQALGLGLQFLLWYDEGEERNRGNFPPRFSGRQFPNYSSELNVNALELEDSALYLCASSSVFANTGELFFGEGSRLTVL.

This clone was recorded a few times. This chain connects TRBV6-5 to TRBJ1-5; 7 bases align to TRBD1. The V and J ends lost 7 bases and 9 bases, in that order; junction bases with no gene match: 12. This CDR3 region has 14 residues. The germline CDR1 and CDR2 sequences are MNHEY and SVGAGI. As DNA, the CDR3 is TGTGCCAGCAATAACAGGGGCCCGGCAAGGCCCCAGCATTTT. It specifies CASNNRGPARPQHF.

J is TRBJ2-7 and V is TRBV28; the match to TRBD2 covers 8 bases. The CDR3 loop spans 14 amino acids. Germline-derived CDR1 and CDR2 are MDHEN and SYDVKM. The V gene end was trimmed by 6 bases and the J gene end by 4 bases; junction bases not matched to a gene: 8. CDR3 nucleotide sequence: TGTGCCAGCAGGGGTGCGGGGGGCGAATACGAGCAGTACTTC. It is translated as CASRGAGGEYEQYF.

The chain has TRBV14 and TRBJ1-1; D is ambiguous. Germline-derived CDR1 and CDR2 are SGHDN and FVKESK. Trimming took 1 base from V and 4 from J, leaving 10 bases between them. The CDR3 sequence is 14 residues long. The CDR3 DNA is TGTGCCAGCAGCCAAGTAATGGGGAGCACTGAAGCTTTCTTT. Its translation: CASSQVMGSTEAFF.

The chain combines TRBV3-1 (or the pseudogene TRBV3-2) with TRBJ1-2; weak D call: TRBD1 (6 bases). With 8 bases removed from V and 2 bases from J, the gap between germline ends came to 12 bases. This CDR3 is built from 13 residues. Germline loops: CDR1 LGHDT, CDR2 YNNKEL (reference sequence). The CDR3 DNA reads as TGTGCCAGCGGTTCAACAGGGAACTATGGCTACACCTTC. Translating gives CASGSTGNYGYTF.

This clone was counted once. This chain joins TRBV7-3 and TRBJ1-1; D not certain. CDR1 SGHTA and CDR2 FQGTGA come from the germline V gene. The CDR3 runs to 15 residues. V was pared by 1 base and J by 1 base, with 10 bases between. CDR3 sequence reads: CASSLIGQRNTEAFF. The CDR3 coding sequence is TGTGCCAGCAGCTTAATTGGGCAGAGGAACACTGAAGCTTTCTTT. Drawing the rest from reference TRBV7-3 and TRBJ1-1, the complete variable domain is GAGVSQTPSNKVTEKGKYVELRCDPISGHTALYWYRQSLGQGPEFLIYFQGTGAADDSGLPNDRFFAVRPEGSVSTLKIQRTERGDSAVYLCASSLIGQRNTEAFFGQGTRLTVV.

This rearrangement joins TRBV6-5 to TRBJ1-4, with a weak D call TRBD1 (5 bases). The germline V and J ends were trimmed by 6 bases and 4 bases, with 15 bases remaining between them. This CDR3 contains 15 residues. CDR1 and CDR2 (germline): MNHEY, SVGAGI. DNA of the CDR3: TGTGCCAGCAGGGCCTTCTGGGGGGATAATGAAAAACTGTTTTTT. This codes for CASRAFWGDNEKLFF.

The rearrangement joins TRBV14 to TRBJ1-2; D unclear. Per germline, CDR1 SGHDN and CDR2 FVKESK. Between the trimmed V and J ends, which lost 4 bases and 0 bases, there was a span of 3 bases. CDR3 length equals 12 residues. The CDR3 bases are TGTGCCAGCAGCCCCACTAACTATGGCTACACCTTC. Translating gives CASSPTNYGYTF. The whole variable domain, remainder taken from reference TRBV14 and TRBJ1-2, is EAGVTQFPSHSVIEKGQTVTLRCDPISGHDNLYWYRRVMGKEIKFLLHFVKESKQDESGMPNNRFLAERTGGTYSTLKVQPAELEDSGVYFCASSPTNYGYTFGSGTRLTVV.

CDR3 nucleotides: TGTGCCAGCAGTTCCCTCCTACTTAGCGGGTCTCTCCAAGAGACCCAGTACTTC. This codes for CASSSLLLSGSLQETQYF. V usage is TRBV27 and J usage is TRBJ2-5, with TRBD2 matching over 7 bases. Per the germline V gene, CDR1 is MNHEY and CDR2 is SMNVEV (reference sequence). The CDR3 loop spans 18 amino acids. The junction had 15 bases not matched to a gene; V was cut back by 4 bases and J by 1 base.

The chain has TRBV10-1 and TRBJ2-6, with TRBD1 matching 7 bases. The germline CDR1 and CDR2 sequences are WNHNN and SYGVQD (reference sequence). With 5 bases clipped from V and 4 bases from J, the junction kept 5 bases outside the gene matches. CDR3 length: 15 residues. As DNA, the CDR3 is TGCGCCAGCAGTCCTAGGGGGCAAGGGGCCAACGTCCTGACTTTC. Its protein product is CASSPRGQGANVLTF.

V usage is TRBV6-6 and J usage is TRBJ1-2; a weak D match, TRBD1 (6 bases). Between the trimmed V and J ends, which lost 2 bases and 4 bases, there was a span of 11 bases. The CDR3 runs to 14 residues. Germline assignment: CDR1 MNHNY and CDR2 SVGAGI (reference sequence). The CDR3 nucleotides are TGTGCCAGCAGTTACGATGGGGGCAGCTATGGCTACACCTTC. Its translation: CASSYDGGSYGYTF.

This clone was seen ten or more times. V and J are TRBV11-2 and TRBJ2-3, with D uncertain. This CDR3 comprises 13 residues. CDR1 and CDR2 from the germline V gene are SGHAT and FQNNGV. V was clipped by 5 bases and J by 0 bases, with 6 bases between them. The CDR3 spells CASSTASTDTQYF. The CDR3 DNA reads TGTGCCAGCAGCACTGCTAGCACAGATACGCAGTATTTT.

The chain couples TRBV9 to TRBJ2-1; 9 bases are shared with TRBD1. The CDR3 is 15 residues long. Germline V gives CDR1 SGDLS, CDR2 YYNGEE. Trimming at V came to 0 bases and at J to 6 bases, leaving 4 bases not matched to a gene. The CDR3 sequence is CASSVVTGGANEQFF. CDR3 sequence (DNA): TGTGCCAGCAGCGTAGTTACAGGGGGCGCCAATGAGCAGTTCTTC.

The gene calls are TRBV11-1 and TRBJ1-4; TRBD1 matches at 7 bases. This CDR3 comprises 14 residues. Trimming took 4 bases from V and 10 from J; bases not matched to a gene: 9. Germline values: CDR1 SGHAT, CDR2 FQDESV (reference sequence). The CDR3 coding sequence is TGTGCCAGCAGCTCCGGACTGACAGGGTCAAAACTGTTTTTT. It codes for CASSSGLTGSKLFF.

This clone was seen only once. The chain employs TRBV18 and TRBJ2-2; 9 bases agree with TRBD2. V lost 3 bases, J lost 3 bases, and 2 bases stayed unmatched. The length of the CDR3 is 15 residues. Looked up from germline, CDR1 is KGHSH and CDR2 is LQKENI. The CDR3: CASSPASGDTGELFF. The CDR3 bases are TGTGCCAGCTCACCTGCTAGCGGGGACACCGGGGAGCTGTTTTTT.

This rearrangement joins TRBV7-2 to TRBJ1-5; D gene unclear. Germline CDR1 SGHTA, CDR2 FQGNSA. The germline V and J ends were trimmed by 3 bases and 7 bases, with 7 bases remaining between them. CDR3 length: 12 residues. In nucleotides, the CDR3 is TGTGCCAGCAGCTTCGGCGGCCAGCCCCAGCATTTT. Encoded protein: CASSFGGQPQHF.

Here the CDR3 reads CASRGAPPSGELFF. The DNA of the CDR3 is TGCGCCAGCAGGGGAGCCCCGCCATCCGGGGAGCTGTTTTTT. The chain is built from TRBV4-1 and TRBJ2-2; maybe TRBD2 (5 bases). Per germline, CDR1 MGHRA and CDR2 YSYEKL. V dropped 6 bases and J dropped 6 bases, with 14 bases sitting between them. This CDR3 is 14 amino acids long.

The chain combines TRBV5-1 with TRBJ1-5; D might be TRBD1 (6 bases). CDR3 length: 15 residues. Trimming shortened V by 4 bases and J by 3 bases, and 14 bases separated the two germline ends. Germline CDR1 SGHRS, CDR2 YFSETQ. As DNA, the CDR3 is TGCGCCAGCAGCATTTCGGACAGCCTCAATCAGCCCCAGCATTTT. Translated, it gives CASSISDSLNQPQHF.

The V gene is TRBV6-1, the J gene TRBJ1-2; 8 bases are a match to TRBD1. Germline V CDR1 and CDR2: MNHNS, SASEGT. The CDR3 sequence is 15 residues long. J lost 3 bases, V lost 4 bases, and 7 bases had no gene match. CDR3 amino acids: CASSGAGTGDYGYTF. The CDR3 DNA follows: TGTGCCAGCAGTGGAGCCGGGACAGGAGACTATGGCTACACCTTC.

V is TRBV6-5 and J is TRBJ1-1, with 8 positions matching TRBD1. This CDR3 spans 14 amino acids. V dropped 5 bases and J dropped 1; count of bases not matched to a gene: 3. The germline CDR1 and CDR2 sequences are MNHEY and SVGAGI. The DNA for the CDR3 is TGTGCCAGCAGTCCGGACAGGGAGAACACTGAAGCTTTCTTT. This gives the protein CASSPDRENTEAFF.

The gene calls are TRBV15 and TRBJ1-5; no reliable D call. CDR3 size: 17 residues. V was pared by 1 base and J by 0 bases, with 13 bases between. From germline, CDR1 is LNHNV and CDR2 YYDKDF (reference sequence). CDR3 sequence: CATSRGGTYYSNQPQHF. DNA for the CDR3: TGTGCCACCAGCAGAGGAGGAACATACTATAGCAATCAGCCCCAGCATTTT.

The chain joins TRBV3-1 (or the pseudogene TRBV3-2) to TRBJ1-5; D unresolved. Looked up from germline, CDR1 is LGHDT and CDR2 is YNNKEL (reference sequence). The length of the CDR3 is 17 residues. Trimming shortened V by 0 bases and J by 0 bases, and 12 bases separated the two germline ends. The CDR3 DNA reads TGTGCCAGCAGCCAAGACGCACGGGGTTATAGCAATCAGCCCCAGCATTTT. Protein: CASSQDARGYSNQPQHF.

A single count supports this clone. This sequence joins TRBV5-4 and TRBJ1-4; possible D gene TRBD1, 6 bases. V lost 0 bases, J lost 2 bases, and 8 bases lay in between. Germline V lookup: CDR1 SGHNT, CDR2 YYREEE (reference sequence). The CDR3 runs to 15 residues. Here the CDR3 reads CASSLDRVTNEKLFF. CDR3 DNA sequence: TGTGCCAGCAGCTTGGACAGGGTCACTAATGAAAAACTGTTTTTT. Full variable domain (missing parts from reference TRBV5-4 and TRBJ1-4): ETGVTQSPTHLIKTRGQQVTLRCSSQSGHNTVSWYQQALGQGPQFIFQYYREEENGRGNFPPRFSGLQFPNYSSELNVNALELDDSALYLCASSLDRVTNEKLFFGSGTQLSVL.